One and the same sample provided the 22 T cell receptor beta chains below, sequenced in a study of Ad26.COV2.S vaccination and SARS-CoV-2 variants. Regarding treatment: 19 received Ad26.COV2.S at low or high dose, single or two shots; about 5 received placebo; per-sample allocation not given. Specimens were obtained on day 63 following the first vaccine or placebo injection. TCRdb keeps only in-frame clones here, not all; method: immunoSEQ multiplex PCR. In the table there are around 450,000 clones, roughly 87% of which are singletons. The sample consisted of peripheral blood, taken in a trial of Ad26.COV2.S vaccine versus placebo. The receptors come from a person aged 18 to 65 who received the Ad26.COV2.S COVID-19 vaccine or a placebo.

The chain employs TRBV2 and TRBJ2-1; 9 bases are a match to TRBD1. Germline assignment: CDR1 SNHLY and CDR2 FYNNEI. This CDR3 region has 14 residues. The V and J ends lost 6 bases and 9 bases, in that order; junction bases with no gene match: 9. DNA of the CDR3: TGTGCCAGCAGGTCGACGACAGGGGGGGGTGAGCAGTTCTTC. This translates into CASRSTTGGGEQFF.

This clone occurred once. This chain connects TRBV5-1 to TRBJ2-7; 8 bases match TRBD1. The CDR3 runs to 15 residues. The germline V gene encodes CDR1 SGHRS and CDR2 YFSETQ. V lost 6 bases and J lost 2; bases outside the gene matches: 10. Here the CDR3 reads CASTKDRVSAYEQYF. The CDR3 region has the DNA TGCGCCAGCACCAAGGACAGGGTCTCTGCCTACGAGCAGTACTTC.

This clone was recorded only once. As DNA, the CDR3 is TGTGCCATCAGTAAGCGGGAATTTCCAGATACGCAGTATTTT. Its translation is CAISKREFPDTQYF. The chain recombines TRBV10-3 with TRBJ2-3; 7 bases are a match to TRBD2. J gave up 4 bases and V 5 bases, and 6 bases lay outside the gene matches. CDR3 length: 14 residues. The germline CDR1 and CDR2 sequences are ENHRY and SYGVKD.

The rearrangement joins TRBV30 to TRBJ1-1; no reliable D call. V was clipped by 2 bases and J by 0 bases, with 10 bases between them. The V gene's germline CDR1 is GTSNPN and CDR2 SVGIG (reference sequence). The CDR3 loop spans 14 amino acids. The CDR3, as DNA: TGTGCCTGGAGTCTGGCACAGCTGAACACTGAAGCTTTCTTT. Translation: CAWSLAQLNTEAFF.

This chain connects TRBV28 to TRBJ1-1; the D gene is possibly TRBD1 (5 bases). This CDR3 is 13 amino acids long. The germline CDR1 and CDR2 sequences are MDHEN and SYDVKM. V lost 8 bases and J 4 bases, leaving 14 bases between the germline ends. This CDR3 is CASRRVGTTEAFF. The CDR3 DNA is TGTGCCAGCCGAAGGGTTGGGACCACTGAAGCTTTCTTT.

This chain links TRBV25-1 with TRBJ2-1; 9 bases agree with TRBD2. The V gene's germline CDR1 is MGHDK and CDR2 SYGVNS. V was clipped by 7 bases and J by 3 bases; unmatched bases: 4. There are 14 residues in the CDR3. DNA for the CDR3: TGTGCCAGCATAAAAGCGGGAGGCTACAATGAGCAGTTCTTC. Translating gives CASIKAGGYNEQFF.

This chain links TRBV9 with TRBJ2-5; possibly TRBD1 for D (5 bases). Germline V gene lookup returns CDR1 SGDLS and CDR2 YYNGEE. Between the trimmed V and J ends, which lost 3 bases and 4 bases, there was a span of 16 bases. The CDR3 sequence is 15 residues long. The CDR3 region is CASSDVGQAGETQYF. CDR3 coding DNA: TGTGCCAGCAGCGACGTGGGGCAGGCTGGAGAGACCCAGTACTTC.

The rearrangement joins TRBV7-2 to TRBJ2-7; tentative D call: TRBD2 (7 bases). The CDR3 totals 16 residues. Trimming shortened V by 0 bases and J by 3 bases, and 15 bases separated the two germline ends. The V gene's germline CDR1 is SGHTA and CDR2 FQGNSA. CDR3: CASSLAGAGDVYEQYF. CDR3 bases: TGTGCCAGCAGCTTAGCGGGGGCGGGAGACGTCTACGAGCAGTACTTC.

J is TRBJ2-1 and V is TRBV9; 7 bases map to TRBD1. The trim removed 3 bases at V and 6 bases at J, leaving 9 bases unmatched. From germline, CDR1 is SGDLS and CDR2 YYNGEE. This CDR3 has 15 residues. Here the CDR3 DNA reads TGTGCCAGCAGCGGGGACAGCGCATGGGGCAATGAGCAGTTCTTC. It codes for CASSGDSAWGNEQFF. Full variable domain (remainder filled in from reference TRBV9 and TRBJ2-1): DSGVTQTPKHLITATGQRVTLRCSPRSGDLSVYWYQQSLDQGLQFLIQYYNGEERAKGNILERFSAQQFPDLHSELNLSSLELGDSALYFCASSGDSAWGNEQFFGPGTRLTVL.

The V gene is TRBV6-4, the J gene TRBJ2-3; 7 bases match TRBD1. Germline assignment: CDR1 MRHNA and CDR2 SNTAGT. The CDR3 is made up of 14 amino acids. Trimming took 6 bases from V and 4 from J; bases not matched to a gene: 7. In nucleotides, the CDR3 is TGTGCCAGCAGCAGGGGGAAAGGTGCAGATACGCAGTATTTT. Translated, it gives CASSRGKGADTQYF.

Only one count was recorded for this clone. This sequence joins TRBV2 and TRBJ1-2; the match to TRBD1 covers 7 bases. The CDR3 totals 17 residues. Losses at the gene ends were 6 bases for V and 4 bases for J; bases not matched to a gene: 17. The germline V gene encodes CDR1 SNHLY and CDR2 FYNNEI. CDR3 amino acids: CASSRGQGVGASYGYTF. As DNA, the CDR3 is TGTGCCAGCAGCCGGGGTCAGGGGGTAGGGGCAAGCTATGGCTACACCTTC.

This clone was found once. The chain is built from TRBV29-1 and TRBJ1-1; the D gene is possibly TRBD1 (5 bases). The CDR3 is 13 amino acids. Germline lookup yields CDR1 SQVTM and CDR2 ANQGSEA. Trimming stripped 4 bases from V and 4 bases from J, with 13 bases between. The CDR3 loop is CSVGGGPGTEAFF. CDR3 bases: TGCAGCGTTGGGGGCGGCCCAGGCACTGAAGCTTTCTTT.

V gene TRBV2 combines with J gene TRBJ2-1; 8 bases fit TRBD2. Germline V gives CDR1 SNHLY, CDR2 FYNNEI. This CDR3 contains 15 residues. V was pared by 4 bases and J by 2 bases, with 4 bases of the junction left unmatched. CDR3 DNA: TGTGCCAGCAGTGTAGCGGGATTGGCCTACAATGAGCAGTTCTTC. Translating gives CASSVAGLAYNEQFF.

This clone was counted between two and nine times. The V and J genes are TRBV6-5 and TRBJ1-5; D call uncertain. This CDR3 spans 15 amino acids. V lost 6 bases, J lost 0 bases, and 12 bases lay in between. Germline V CDR1 and CDR2: MNHEY, SVGAGI. The CDR3 loop is CASSPTGVSNQPQHF. CDR3 bases: TGTGCCAGCAGCCCCACCGGGGTTAGCAATCAGCCCCAGCATTTT.

The genes are TRBV7-2 and TRBJ2-1; D perhaps matches TRBD1 (6 bases). The V end lost 5 bases, the J end lost 2 bases, and 13 bases lay between the germline ends. Germline lookup yields CDR1 SGHTA and CDR2 FQGNSA. The CDR3 is made up of 15 amino acids. CDR3 DNA: TGTGCCAGCAGCGCATACAGGGCCCCCTACAATGAGCAGTTCTTC. Amino acid sequence: CASSAYRAPYNEQFF.

The V gene is TRBV5-1, the J gene TRBJ2-5, with D perhaps matching TRBD1 (6 bases). V lost 4 bases, J lost 2 bases, and 12 bases lay in between. The length of the CDR3 is 14 residues. The V gene's germline CDR1 is SGHRS and CDR2 YFSETQ. The CDR3 here is CASSVGQRQETQYF. In nucleotides, the CDR3 is TGCGCCAGCAGCGTAGGACAGAGACAAGAGACCCAGTACTTC.

The V and J genes are TRBV4-1 and TRBJ1-5; no firm D call. The CDR3 spans 17 residues. Germline values: CDR1 MGHRA, CDR2 YSYEKL. V was pared by 4 bases and J by 4 bases, with 20 bases between. The CDR3: CASSPTPVGVRNQPQHF. The CDR3 DNA is TGCGCCAGCAGCCCAACCCCGGTTGGGGTTAGAAATCAGCCCCAGCATTTT.

The V gene is TRBV28, the J gene TRBJ1-5; D may be TRBD1 (5 bases). Germline assignment: CDR1 MDHEN and CDR2 SYDVKM. V shed 5 bases and J shed 5 bases, with 10 bases lying between them. The CDR3 is made up of 13 amino acids. CDR3 DNA sequence: TGTGCCAGCAGTAACAGGAACTATCAGCCCCAGCATTTT. The encoded protein is CASSNRNYQPQHF.

CDR3 sequence (DNA): TGTGCCAGCAGTTACTGGGCGGGACAGCCCGGTCGCAACTATGGCTACACCTTC. This codes for CASSYWAGQPGRNYGYTF. V and J are TRBV6-2 or TRBV6-3 and TRBJ1-2; 7 positions match TRBD1. The germline CDR1 and CDR2 sequences are MNHEY and SVGEGT. This CDR3 region has 18 residues. V lost 1 base to trimming and J lost 2 bases; unmatched junction nucleotides: 13.

The rearrangement joins TRBV6-5 to TRBJ1-1; D is unresolved. This CDR3 region has 13 residues. The ends were cut back, 6 bases at V and 0 bases at J, with 8 bases in the middle. CDR1 and CDR2 (germline): MNHEY, SVGAGI. CDR3 sequence reads: CASRTLLNTEAFF. The CDR3 coding sequence is TGTGCCAGCAGAACTTTACTGAACACTGAAGCTTTCTTT.

J is TRBJ2-5 and V is TRBV5-1, with 7 bases that match TRBD1. CDR3 size: 14 residues. The junction had 7 bases not matched to a gene; V was cut back by 3 bases and J by 5 bases. Germline CDR1 SGHRS, CDR2 YFSETQ. The CDR3 spells CASSWAGTDETQYF. The CDR3 region has the DNA TGCGCCAGCAGCTGGGCCGGGACAGATGAGACCCAGTACTTC.

This chain joins TRBV9 and TRBJ1-1; perhaps TRBD1 as D (5 bases). Germline CDR1 is SGDLS and CDR2 is YYNGEE. This CDR3 spans 17 amino acids. Trimming took 0 bases from V and 3 from J, leaving 18 bases between them. DNA for the CDR3: TGTGCCAGCAGCGTAGGTGTAGGGGCGGTTGGTTACACTGAAGCTTTCTTT. Amino acid sequence: CASSVGVGAVGYTEAFF.